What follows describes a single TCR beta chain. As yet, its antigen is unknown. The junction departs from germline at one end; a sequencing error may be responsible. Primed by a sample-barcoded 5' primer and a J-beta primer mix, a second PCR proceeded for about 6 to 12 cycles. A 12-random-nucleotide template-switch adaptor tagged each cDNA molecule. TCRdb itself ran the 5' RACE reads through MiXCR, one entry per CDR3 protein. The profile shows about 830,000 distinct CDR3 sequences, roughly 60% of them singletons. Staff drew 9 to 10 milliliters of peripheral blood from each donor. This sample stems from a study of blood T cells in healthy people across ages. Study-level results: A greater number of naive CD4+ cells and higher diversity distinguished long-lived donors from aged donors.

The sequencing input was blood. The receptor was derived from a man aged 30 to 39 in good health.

CDR3 loop: CGVQTGTYEQYF. In DNA, the CDR3 is TGCGGCGTTCAGACAGGGACCTACGAGCAGTACTTC. The genes are TRBV29-1 and TRBJ2-4; 7 bases agree with TRBD1. Judging by the DNA end, TRBJ2-7 fits better; the J call may be wrong. CDR1 is SQVTM and CDR2 is ANQGSEA in the germline V gene. This CDR3 is built from 12 residues.